This passage covers 22 T cell receptor beta chains from one sample sequenced in a study of T cell changes during pregnancy in multiple sclerosis. TCRdb keeps only in-frame clones here, not all; method: immunoSEQ multiplex PCR. The sample holds tens of thousands of clones; approximately 92% are singletons and the top ten take roughly 6.1%. Sequenced material: CD8+ T cells from peripheral blood mononuclear cells, taken in the third trimester of pregnancy. These receptors all come from a female donor with multiple sclerosis, enrolled in a pregnancy study.

V usage is TRBV29-1 and J usage is TRBJ1-1, with 9 positions matching TRBD1. Germline V gene lookup returns CDR1 SQVTM and CDR2 ANQGSEA. This CDR3 comprises 16 residues. V shed 6 bases and J 5 bases; nucleotides not matched to a gene: 16. The CDR3 region is CSVPHRPGQGLTEAFF. The CDR3 coding sequence is TGCAGCGTCCCGCATCGCCCGGGACAGGGCTTAACTGAAGCTTTCTTT.

The chain employs TRBV6-1 and TRBJ2-7; 7 positions match TRBD1. The CDR3 is 14 amino acids. The V gene end was trimmed by 10 bases and the J gene end by 3 bases; junction bases not matched to a gene: 12. The germline V gene encodes CDR1 MNHNS and CDR2 SASEGT. The chain's CDR3 is CATRGQVNYYEQYF. The CDR3 DNA sequence: TGTGCCACTAGGGGGCAGGTTAACTACTACGAGCAGTACTTC.

The chain links TRBV15 to TRBJ2-1; possibly TRBD1 for D (5 bases). Trimming removed 0 bases at V and 4 bases at J, with 13 bases between. Germline CDR1 and CDR2: LNHNV and YYDKDF (reference sequence). This CDR3 region has 16 residues. In nucleotides, the CDR3 is TGTGCCACCAGCAGAGACGTCCAGGGTTCATACAATGAGCAGTTCTTC. Encoded protein: CATSRDVQGSYNEQFF.

The chain couples TRBV28 to TRBJ2-2; D is unclear. The CDR3 is made up of 12 amino acids. V lost 5 bases to trimming and J lost 5 bases, with 6 bases between them. Germline V gene sequence: CDR1 MDHEN, CDR2 SYDVKM. The CDR3 sequence is CASSPLTGELFF. The CDR3 DNA follows: TGTGCCAGCAGTCCATTGACCGGGGAGCTGTTTTTT.

The gene calls are TRBV6-1 and TRBJ2-7; unclear D gene. CDR1 MNHNS and CDR2 SASEGT come from the germline V gene. V lost 6 bases and J 3 bases, leaving 12 bases between the germline ends. The CDR3 totals 13 residues. CDR3 in amino acids: CASSADKDYEQYF. CDR3 sequence (DNA): TGTGCCAGCAGCGCTGACAAAGACTACGAGCAGTACTTC.

The chain is built from TRBV14 and TRBJ2-1, with D uncertain. CDR1 and CDR2 from the germline V gene are SGHDN and FVKESK. The CDR3 runs to 13 residues. The germline V and J ends were trimmed by 1 base and 12 bases, with 13 bases remaining between them. Written as DNA, the CDR3 is TGTGCCAGCAGCCAAGGGCCTAGGCTTACGCAGTTCTTC. It yields the protein CASSQGPRLTQFF.

The V gene is TRBV7-8, the J gene TRBJ2-7; 7 nucleotides agree with TRBD2. The CDR3 loop spans 13 amino acids. V trimming: 1 base; J trimming: 5 bases; junction bases outside the gene matches: 2. Germline V gene data show CDR1 as SGHVS and CDR2 as FQNEAQ. The CDR3, as DNA: TGTGCCAGCAGCTTAGAACGGGGGGACGAGCAGTACTTC. It codes for CASSLERGDEQYF. Combining the CDR3 with reference TRBV7-8 and TRBJ2-7 gives the whole variable domain GAGVSQSPRYKVAKRGQDVALRCDPISGHVSLFWYQQALGQGPEFLTYFQNEAQLDKSGLPSDRFFAERPEGSVSTLKIQRTQQEDSAVYLCASSLERGDEQYFGPGTRLTVT.

V gene TRBV19 combines with J gene TRBJ1-1, with 11 bases identical to TRBD1. This CDR3 has 12 residues. The J segment lost 6 bases and the V segment lost 10 bases, leaving 4 bases of the junction unmatched. The germline CDR1 and CDR2 sequences are LNHDA and SQIVND (reference sequence). In DNA, the CDR3 is TGTGCCACGGGACAGGGGGAGGCTGAAGCTTTCTTT. Translation gives CATGQGEAEAFF.

This clone was picked up one time. The rearrangement uses TRBV6-4 and TRBJ2-2; perhaps TRBD1 as D (5 bases). This CDR3 is 14 amino acids long. The germline gives CDR1 MRHNA, CDR2 SNTAGT. The V end was cut by 2 bases, the J end by 6 bases, with 10 bases between. The CDR3 is CASSDLQGSGELFF. In DNA, the CDR3 is TGTGCCAGCAGTGACCTTCAGGGCTCCGGGGAGCTGTTTTTT.

This rearrangement joins TRBV6-1 to TRBJ2-1; 9 bases are a match to TRBD2. In germline, CDR1 is MNHNS, CDR2 SASEGT. This CDR3 is built from 15 residues. Trimming took 6 bases from V and 4 from J; bases not matched to a gene: 7. The chain's CDR3 is CASRVPGLAYNEQFF. The CDR3 nucleotides read TGTGCCAGCAGAGTTCCGGGACTAGCATACAATGAGCAGTTCTTC.

The rearrangement joins TRBV5-1 to TRBJ2-3; 12 nucleotides line up with TRBD2. Trimming removed 4 bases from V and 5 bases from J; junction bases left unmatched: 2. Per germline, CDR1 SGHRS and CDR2 YFSETQ. This CDR3 contains 14 residues. The CDR3 loop is CASSRLAGEDTQYF. In nucleotides, the CDR3 is TGCGCCAGCAGCCGACTAGCGGGGGAAGATACGCAGTATTTT.

The CDR3 DNA is TGTGCCAGCAGCTTAAGTCAGGTCCAAGAGACCCAGTACTTC. Translated, it gives CASSLSQVQETQYF. V is TRBV7-9 and J is TRBJ2-5; D is unclear. Between the trimmed V and J ends, which lost 2 bases and 1 base, there was a span of 8 bases. Germline V gene sequence: CDR1 SEHNR, CDR2 FQNEAQ (reference sequence). This CDR3 region has 14 residues. Complete variable domain (other parts from reference TRBV7-9 and TRBJ2-5): DTGVSQNPRHKITKRGQNVTFRCDPISEHNRLYWYRQTLGQGPEFLTYFQNEAQLEKSRLLSDRFSAERPKGSFSTLEIQRTEQGDSAMYLCASSLSQVQETQYFGPGTRLLVL.

The chain links TRBV6-1 to TRBJ2-3, with no clear D. The CDR3 covers 16 residues. The V end was cut by 3 bases, the J end by 0 bases, with 13 bases between. Germline V lookup: CDR1 MNHNS, CDR2 SASEGT. CDR3 region: CASSELPIISTDTQYF. In DNA, the CDR3 is TGTGCCAGCAGTGAGCTACCAATCATAAGCACAGATACGCAGTATTTT.

V and J are TRBV7-8 and TRBJ2-7; 9 bases map to TRBD2. Germline trimming cut 3 bases from V and 5 bases from J; bases unmatched to any gene: 8. Looked up from germline, CDR1 is SGHVS and CDR2 is FQNEAQ. This CDR3 region has 15 residues. The CDR3 loop reads CASSLAGGLLNEQYF. CDR3 nucleotides: TGTGCCAGCAGCTTGGCGGGAGGGCTCCTGAACGAGCAGTACTTC. The complete variable domain, with remaining parts taken from reference TRBV7-8 and TRBJ2-7, reads GAGVSQSPRYKVAKRGQDVALRCDPISGHVSLFWYQQALGQGPEFLTYFQNEAQLDKSGLPSDRFFAERPEGSVSTLKIQRTQQEDSAVYLCASSLAGGLLNEQYFGPGTRLTVT.

This chain links TRBV30 with TRBJ2-6, with a weak D call TRBD2 (5 bases). V lost 2 bases and J lost 2, with 7 bases in between. Germline lookup yields CDR1 GTSNPN and CDR2 SVGIG (reference sequence). This CDR3 comprises 14 residues. The CDR3 here is CAWSTGTGANVLTF. CDR3 in DNA: TGTGCCTGGAGTACGGGGACTGGGGCCAACGTCCTGACTTTC.

This rearrangement joins TRBV7-8 to TRBJ1-4; D remains unclear. CDR1 is SGHVS and CDR2 is FQNEAQ in the germline V gene. The CDR3 covers 14 residues. Trimming cost V 5 bases and J 8 bases, with 15 bases left between them. The chain's CDR3 is CASSRGALFEKLFF. In nucleotides, the CDR3 is TGTGCCAGCAGCAGAGGAGCGCTTTTCGAAAAACTGTTTTTT.

The chain employs TRBV5-4 and TRBJ2-1, with 9 bases that match TRBD1. The CDR3 has 14 amino acids. Trimming removed 7 bases from V and 8 bases from J; junction bases left unmatched: 10. Germline values: CDR1 SGHNT, CDR2 YYREEE (reference sequence). This CDR3 is CASGTGSPRDEQFF. DNA of the CDR3: TGTGCCAGCGGGACAGGGAGTCCGAGGGATGAGCAGTTCTTC. The whole variable domain, remainder taken from reference TRBV5-4 and TRBJ2-1, is ETGVTQSPTHLIKTRGQQVTLRCSSQSGHNTVSWYQQALGQGPQFIFQYYREEENGRGNFPPRFSGLQFPNYSSELNVNALELDDSALYLCASGTGSPRDEQFFGPGTRLTVL.

V usage is TRBV9 and J usage is TRBJ2-1; maybe TRBD2 (5 bases). The CDR3 length is 14 residues. Between the trimmed V and J ends, which lost 0 bases and 7 bases, there was a span of 11 bases. Germline loops: CDR1 SGDLS, CDR2 YYNGEE. The CDR3 region is CASSVGGLANEQFF. CDR3 in DNA: TGTGCCAGCAGCGTAGGGGGTCTAGCAAATGAGCAGTTCTTC.

The chain uses TRBV6-6 and TRBJ1-4; D not certain. The germline V gene has CDR1 MNHNY and CDR2 SVGAGI (reference sequence). CDR3 length equals 15 residues. The V end lost 2 bases, the J end lost 3 bases, and 10 bases lay between the germline ends. DNA for the CDR3: TGTGCCAGCAGTTACCTCGGAGGACCTAATGAAAAACTGTTTTTT. It translates to CASSYLGGPNEKLFF.

This chain joins TRBV11-2 and TRBJ2-7; 10 bases line up with TRBD2. CDR1 is SGHAT, CDR2 FQNNGV, per germline. The ends lost 0 bases at V and 3 bases at J; junction bases unmatched: 2. The CDR3 spans 15 residues. The chain's CDR3 is CASSLELAGNYEQYF. The DNA for the CDR3 is TGTGCCAGCAGCTTAGAACTAGCGGGGAACTACGAGCAGTACTTC.

V is TRBV6-5 and J is TRBJ1-3; D remains unclear. CDR3 size: 11 residues. Germline CDR1 reads MNHEY; CDR2 reads SVGAGI. Trimming cost V 6 bases and J 6 bases, with 6 bases left between them. The CDR3 reads CASRGENTIYF. The CDR3 nucleotides are TGTGCCAGCAGGGGAGAAAACACCATATATTTT.

This chain connects TRBV19 to TRBJ1-3, with D possibly being TRBD1 (5 bases). The CDR3 runs to 15 residues. V was trimmed by 7 bases and J by 0 bases, leaving 13 bases between them. Germline V CDR1 and CDR2: LNHDA, SQIVND (reference sequence). This CDR3 reads CASTAGANSGNTIYF. The CDR3 DNA follows: TGTGCCAGTACTGCTGGGGCCAACTCTGGAAACACCATATATTTT. Together with reference TRBV19 and TRBJ1-3, the CDR3 gives the full variable domain: DGGITQSPKYLFRKEGQNVTLSCEQNLNHDAMYWYRQDPGQGLRLIYYSQIVNDFQKGDIAEGYSVSREKKESFPLTVTSAQKNPTAFYLCASTAGANSGNTIYFGEGSWLTVV.